Listed below are T cell receptor beta chains from one sample, sequenced in a study of blood T cell repertoires in COVID-19. TCRdb's copy holds only in-frame clones and misses some; the assay was immunoSEQ multiplex PCR. The sample yields some 170,000 clones, roughly 86% seen once. Sequencing input: peripheral blood. These receptors all stem from a woman between 50 and 59 years old with acute or convalescent COVID-19. Each CDR3 is given with its conserved first and last residue. The D gene is left open where the match is weak. Clone size is not always given. Where it is, it says once, few, many or a class for expanded clones.

clone size,D gene,V gene,CDR3 protein
-,-,TRBV24-1,CATSDYGVGYTF
-,TRBD2,TRBV6-4,CASRRAGGPSNEQFF
-,-,TRBV5-4,CASSLDGANTEAFF
-,-,TRBV6-5,CASRSGRVEEKLFF
-,TRBD1,TRBV6-5,CASSYGTGAYEQYF
-,-,TRBV5-1,CASRAGATDTQYF
-,-,TRBV9,CASSPDPGGLQPQHF
-,TRBD1,TRBV9,CASSATGATNEKLFF
-,TRBD2,TRBV29-1,CSVEGRLAGNPYEQYF
-,-,TRBV6-5,CASSYEVSYGYTF
once,-,TRBV18,CASSPQGGKREETQYF
-,TRBD1,TRBV19,CASRPGQGVDTQYF
-,TRBD2,TRBV7-3,CASSPTSGGMSSYNEQFF
-,TRBD1,TRBV6-5,CASSYSWTGSSPLHF
-,-,TRBV19,CASERNTIYF
-,-,TRBV11-3,CASSGASNTIYF
once,TRBD1,TRBV5-1,CASSSIKTGGNSYEQYF
once,TRBD1,TRBV6-5,CASGAGTGNTEAFF
once,TRBD2,TRBV29-1,CSVASGTYNEQFF
-,-,TRBV11-3,CASSLARGGYTF
-,-,TRBV11-2,CASSWAGHNEQFF
-,-,TRBV19,CASRSYRAQDEKLFF
-,TRBD1,TRBV28,CASTNPGTGREKLFF
-,TRBD1,TRBV14,CASSQKDRQRNQPQHF
-,TRBD1,TRBV25-1,CASSFPGQGQGGYTF
-,TRBD1,TRBV5-6,CASSQGTVHGETQYF
-,TRBD1,TRBV7-8,CASSVPTGPNNYGYTF
once,-,TRBV29-1,CSVARHANTGELFF
-,TRBD1,TRBV18,CASSPSDRGYGYTF
few,TRBD2,TRBV9,CASSVRAGEQFF
-,-,TRBV5-1,CASSVQVSSTDTQYF
-,TRBD2,TRBV2,CASSPRLAPSSYNEQFF
-,-,TRBV15,CATSRDHKETQYF
-,-,TRBV6-5,CASNKGGNTEAFF
-,TRBD1,TRBV7-3,CASSSRTGSSYNEQFF
-,TRBD1,TRBV27,CASSLKGALGGYTF
once,-,TRBV28,CASRLGGPEAFF
few,-,TRBV6-5,CASSYSDRNNSPLHF
-,-,TRBV30,CAWSREGPHEQYF
-,-,TRBV7-2,CASSVESGFWKPQHF
-,TRBD1,TRBV19,CASTPTGTASLSNQPQHF
-,-,TRBV18,CASSSQATNEKLFF
once,-,TRBV5-6,CASTKDGGNQPQHF
-,-,TRBV11-2,CASSPVGYGYTF
once,TRBD2,TRBV10-3,CAIRGAGVETQYF
-,-,TRBV11-2,CASSPTGYGYTF
-,TRBD1,TRBV18,CASSPFDRGDTIYF
-,TRBD2,TRBV9,CASSVGLAGETQYF
-,-,TRBV5-1,CASRAGVGSGELFF
-,-,TRBV4-3,CASSQEFGAQETQYF
-,-,TRBV5-5,CASSSGAQNTQYF